Listed here is a single T cell receptor beta chain. The assay was immunoSEQ multiplex PCR, and TCRdb's table has in-frame clones only and misses some. The data contain 250,000 to 350,000 clones, roughly 83% of them singletons. The data originate from a study of blood T cell repertoires in COVID-19. Germline assignment: CDR1 MNHEY and CDR2 SMNVEV (reference sequence). V lost 4 bases, J lost 6 bases, and 4 bases stayed unmatched. This CDR3 contains 14 residues. The TCR comes from a woman aged 50 to 60 with acute or convalescent COVID-19. The sample taken for sequencing was peripheral blood. This rearrangement joins TRBV27 to TRBJ1-5; 9 nucleotides match TRBD1. The CDR3 is CASSSQGATQPQHF. CDR3 nucleotide sequence: TGTGCCAGCAGTTCACAGGGGGCCACTCAGCCCCAGCATTTT.